This is a list of T cell receptor beta chains from one sample in a study of naive and memory T cell subsets. A single record per CDR3 protein comes from TCRdb applying MiXCR to the UMI-ligation and nested PCR reads. The sample shows about 90,000 distinct CDR3 sequences, about 11% of them seen only once. Sequencing used naive CD4+ T cells from blood. All receptors come from a human donor in good health. Both conserved end residues are part of each CDR3. Each record gives: J gene, D gene, V gene, clone size, CDR3 protein, CDR3 DNA. D genes are given only for firm matches. Size is omitted from some rows. Given values are once, few, many or a class for expanded clones.

TRBJ1-2,-,TRBV4-3,few,CASSQDRVGGYTF,TGCGCCAGCAGCCAAGATCGGGTGGGTGGCTACACCTTC
TRBJ1-4,TRBD1,TRBV6-1,-,CASSPRTGSEKLFF,TGTGCCAGCAGTCCGAGGACAGGGTCAGAAAAACTGTTTTTT
TRBJ2-5,TRBD1,TRBV5-1,few,CASSPGTGAQETQYF,TGCGCCAGCAGCCCCGGGACAGGGGCCCAAGAGACCCAGTACTTC
TRBJ2-5,TRBD1,TRBV5-1,many,CASSLPTGQETQYF,TGCGCCAGCAGCTTACCGACAGGGCAAGAGACCCAGTACTTC
TRBJ2-1,-,TRBV10-3,-,CAISEFGAGNYNEQFF,TGTGCCATCAGTGAGTTTGGCGCTGGGAATTACAATGAGCAGTTCTTC
TRBJ2-1,TRBD2,TRBV7-2,-,CASSPGVAGAYNEQFF,TGTGCCAGCAGCCCAGGGGTAGCGGGGGCCTACAATGAGCAGTTCTTC
TRBJ1-5,TRBD1,TRBV12-3/TRBV12-4,many,CASSLTGDNQPQHF,TGTGCCAGCAGTTTAACAGGGGACAATCAGCCCCAGCATTTT
TRBJ2-4,TRBD1,TRBV3-1,many,CASSQADRGGNIQYF,TGTGCCAGCAGCCAAGCCGACAGGGGTGGAAACATTCAGTACTTC
TRBJ1-2,-,TRBV20-1,-,CSATGDYGYTF,TGCAGTGCGACAGGAGACTATGGCTACACCTTC
TRBJ2-1,-,TRBV10-3,many,CAISVSGNEQFF,TGTGCCATCAGTGTATCGGGCAATGAGCAGTTCTTC
TRBJ1-6,-,TRBV27,-,CASSPWAAYNSPLHF,TGTGCCAGCAGTCCCTGGGCAGCCTATAATTCACCCCTCCACTTT
TRBJ2-3,-,TRBV7-2,many,CASSQAVDTQYF,TGTGCCAGCAGCCAAGCGGTAGATACGCAGTATTTT
TRBJ1-2,-,TRBV18,many,CASSPGVANYGYTF,TGTGCCAGCTCACCAGGCGTCGCTAACTATGGCTACACCTTC
TRBJ1-1,-,TRBV5-1,few,CASSLDTGIGAAEAFF,TGCGCCAGCAGCCTTGACACAGGGATAGGGGCGGCTGAAGCTTTCTTT
TRBJ2-2,-,TRBV6-2/TRBV6-3,few,CASSPRWTGELFF,TGTGCCAGCAGTCCTCGTTGGACCGGGGAGCTGTTTTTT
TRBJ1-2,-,TRBV6-2/TRBV6-3,few,CASSYAADRTYGYTF,TGTGCCAGCAGTTATGCAGCCGACAGGACGTATGGCTACACCTTC
TRBJ1-1,-,TRBV7-3,-,CASLEGPSNTEAFF,TGTGCCAGTTTAGAGGGGCCCTCGAACACTGAAGCTTTCTTT
TRBJ2-1,-,TRBV7-2,few,CASSWSRVSSYNEQFF,TGTGCCAGCAGCTGGTCACGGGTGAGCTCCTACAATGAGCAGTTCTTC
TRBJ2-2,TRBD2,TRBV19,many,CASSRASGGNTGELFF,TGTGCCAGTAGTCGGGCTAGCGGGGGAAACACCGGGGAGCTGTTTTTT
TRBJ2-2,TRBD2,TRBV7-6,few,CASSLNRRTSGREDTGELFF,TGTGCCAGCAGCTTAAACCGTCGGACTAGCGGGAGGGAAGACACCGGGGAGCTGTTTTTT